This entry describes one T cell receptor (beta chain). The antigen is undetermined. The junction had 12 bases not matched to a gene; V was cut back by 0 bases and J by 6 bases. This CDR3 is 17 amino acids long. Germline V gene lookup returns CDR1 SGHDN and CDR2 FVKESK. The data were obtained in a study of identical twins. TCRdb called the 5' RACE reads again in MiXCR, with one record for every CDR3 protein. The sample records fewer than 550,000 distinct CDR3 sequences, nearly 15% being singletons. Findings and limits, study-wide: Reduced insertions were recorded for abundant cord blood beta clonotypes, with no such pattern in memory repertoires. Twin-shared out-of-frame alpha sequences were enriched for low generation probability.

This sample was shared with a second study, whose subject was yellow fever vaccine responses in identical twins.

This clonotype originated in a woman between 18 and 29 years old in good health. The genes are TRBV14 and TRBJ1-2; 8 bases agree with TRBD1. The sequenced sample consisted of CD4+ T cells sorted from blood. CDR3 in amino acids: CASSQEPPGTGLDGYTF. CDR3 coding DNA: TGTGCCAGCAGCCAAGAACCGCCCGGGACAGGACTAGATGGCTACACCTTC. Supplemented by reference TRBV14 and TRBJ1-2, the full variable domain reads EAGVTQFPSHSVIEKGQTVTLRCDPISGHDNLYWYRRVMGKEIKFLLHFVKESKQDESGMPNNRFLAERTGGTYSTLKVQPAELEDSGVYFCASSQEPPGTGLDGYTFGSGTRLTVV.